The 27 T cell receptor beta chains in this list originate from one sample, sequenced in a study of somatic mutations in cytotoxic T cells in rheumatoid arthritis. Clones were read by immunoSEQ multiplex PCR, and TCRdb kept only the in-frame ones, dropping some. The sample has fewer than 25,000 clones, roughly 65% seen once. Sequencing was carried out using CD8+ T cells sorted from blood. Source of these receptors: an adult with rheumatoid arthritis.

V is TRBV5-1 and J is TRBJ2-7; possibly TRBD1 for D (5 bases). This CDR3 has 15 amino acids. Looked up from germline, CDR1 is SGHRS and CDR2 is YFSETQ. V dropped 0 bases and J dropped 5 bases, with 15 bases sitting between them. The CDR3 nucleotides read TGCGCCAGCAGCTTGGCCTGGGGCTACTACGACGAGCAGTACTTC. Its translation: CASSLAWGYYDEQYF.

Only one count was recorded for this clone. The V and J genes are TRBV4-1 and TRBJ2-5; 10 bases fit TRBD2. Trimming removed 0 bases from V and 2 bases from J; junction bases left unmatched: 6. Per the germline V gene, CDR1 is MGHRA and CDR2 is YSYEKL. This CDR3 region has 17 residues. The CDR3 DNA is TGCGCCAGCAGCCAAGATCGGCTAGCGGGGGAGCAAGAGACCCAGTACTTC. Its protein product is CASSQDRLAGEQETQYF.

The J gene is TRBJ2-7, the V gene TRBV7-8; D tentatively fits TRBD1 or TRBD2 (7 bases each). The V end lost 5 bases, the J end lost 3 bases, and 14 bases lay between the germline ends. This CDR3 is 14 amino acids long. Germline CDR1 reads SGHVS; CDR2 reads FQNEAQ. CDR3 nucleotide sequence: TGTGCCAGCAGCAGCGGGACAGTCTACTACGAGCAGTACTTC. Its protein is CASSSGTVYYEQYF.

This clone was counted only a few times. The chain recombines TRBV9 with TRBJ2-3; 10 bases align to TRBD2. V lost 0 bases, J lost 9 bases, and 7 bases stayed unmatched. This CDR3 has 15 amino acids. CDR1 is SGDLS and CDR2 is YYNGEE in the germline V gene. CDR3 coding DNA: TGTGCCAGCAGCGTAGGAGCGGGGGGGCCGCACACGCAGTATTTT. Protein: CASSVGAGGPHTQYF.

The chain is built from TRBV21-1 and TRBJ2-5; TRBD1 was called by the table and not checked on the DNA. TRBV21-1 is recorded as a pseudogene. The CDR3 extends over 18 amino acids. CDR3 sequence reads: CASSGRKGRQVLEETQYF. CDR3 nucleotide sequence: TGTGCCAGCAGCGGCCGAAAAGGTCGACAGGTATTGGAAGAGACCCAGTACTTC.

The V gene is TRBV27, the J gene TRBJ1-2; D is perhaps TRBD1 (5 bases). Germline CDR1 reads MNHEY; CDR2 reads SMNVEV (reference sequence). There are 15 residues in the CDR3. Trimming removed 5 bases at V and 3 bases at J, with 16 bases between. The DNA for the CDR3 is TGTGCCAGCAGTCTAACCCCGACAGATGACTATGGCTACACCTTC. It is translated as CASSLTPTDDYGYTF.

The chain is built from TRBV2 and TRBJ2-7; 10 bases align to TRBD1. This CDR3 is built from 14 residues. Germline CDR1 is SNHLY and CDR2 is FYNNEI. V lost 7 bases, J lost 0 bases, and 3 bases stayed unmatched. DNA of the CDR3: TGTGCCAGCACCTGGACAGGGGGCTCCTACGAGCAGTACTTC. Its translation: CASTWTGGSYEQYF.

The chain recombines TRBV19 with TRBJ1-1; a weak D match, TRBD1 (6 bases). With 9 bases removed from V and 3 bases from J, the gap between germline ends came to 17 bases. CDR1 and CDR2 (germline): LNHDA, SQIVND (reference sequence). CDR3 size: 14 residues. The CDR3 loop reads CASRKQGWDTEAFF. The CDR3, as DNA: TGTGCCAGCCGAAAACAGGGATGGGACACTGAAGCTTTCTTT.

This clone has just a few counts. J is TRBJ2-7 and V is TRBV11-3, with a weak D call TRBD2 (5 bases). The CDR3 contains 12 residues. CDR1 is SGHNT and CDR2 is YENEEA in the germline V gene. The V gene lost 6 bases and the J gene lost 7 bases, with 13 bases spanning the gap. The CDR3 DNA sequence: TGTGCCAGCAGTAGGACCCCGGGGGAGCAGTACTTC. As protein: CASSRTPGEQYF. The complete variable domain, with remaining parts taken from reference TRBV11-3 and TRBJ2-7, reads EAGVVQSPRYKIIEKKQPVAFWCNPISGHNTLYWYLQNLGQGPELLIRYENEEAVDDSQLPKDRFSAERLKGVDSTLKIQPAELGDSAVYLCASSRTPGEQYFGPGTRLTVT.

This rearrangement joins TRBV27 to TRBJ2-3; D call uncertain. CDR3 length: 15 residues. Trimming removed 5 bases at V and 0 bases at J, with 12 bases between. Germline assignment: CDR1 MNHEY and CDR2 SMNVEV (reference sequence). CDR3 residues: CASSPQRGSTDTQYF. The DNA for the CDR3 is TGTGCCAGCAGTCCCCAGCGTGGGAGCACAGATACGCAGTATTTT.

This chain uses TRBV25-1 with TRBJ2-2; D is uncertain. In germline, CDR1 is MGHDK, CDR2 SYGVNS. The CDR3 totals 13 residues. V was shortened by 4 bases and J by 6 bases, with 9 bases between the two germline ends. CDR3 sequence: CASSASGSGELFF. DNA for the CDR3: TGTGCCAGCAGTGCCAGTGGGTCCGGGGAGCTGTTTTTT.

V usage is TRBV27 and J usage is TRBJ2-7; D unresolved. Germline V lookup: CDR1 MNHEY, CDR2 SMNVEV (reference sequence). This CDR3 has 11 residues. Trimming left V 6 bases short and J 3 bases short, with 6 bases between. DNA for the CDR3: TGTGCCAGCAGAGTAGGCTACGAGCAGTACTTC. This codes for CASRVGYEQYF.

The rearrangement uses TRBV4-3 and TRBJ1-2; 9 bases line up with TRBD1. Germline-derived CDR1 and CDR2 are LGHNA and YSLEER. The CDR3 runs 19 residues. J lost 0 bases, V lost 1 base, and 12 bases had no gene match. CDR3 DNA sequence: TGCGCCAGCAGCCAAGTAACGGGACAGGGTTTGAACTCTAACTATGGCTACACCTTC. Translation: CASSQVTGQGLNSNYGYTF.

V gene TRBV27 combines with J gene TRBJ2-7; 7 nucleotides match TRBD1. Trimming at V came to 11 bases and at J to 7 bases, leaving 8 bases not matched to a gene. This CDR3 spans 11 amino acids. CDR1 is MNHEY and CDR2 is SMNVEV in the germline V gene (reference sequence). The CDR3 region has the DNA TGTGCCGGGGCCCTCAGGGGGGAGCAGTACTTC. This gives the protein CAGALRGEQYF.

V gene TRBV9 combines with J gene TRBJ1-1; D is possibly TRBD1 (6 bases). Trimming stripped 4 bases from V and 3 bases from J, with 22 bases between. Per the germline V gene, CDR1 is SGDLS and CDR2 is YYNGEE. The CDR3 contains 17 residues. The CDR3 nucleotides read TGTGCCAGCAGCTCCCACAGGGTAACCGAGGGCCACACTGAAGCTTTCTTT. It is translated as CASSSHRVTEGHTEAFF.

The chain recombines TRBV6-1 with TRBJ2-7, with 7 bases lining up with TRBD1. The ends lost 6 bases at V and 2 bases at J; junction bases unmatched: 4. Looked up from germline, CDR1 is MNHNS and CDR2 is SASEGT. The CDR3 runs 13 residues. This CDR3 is CASSHDRAYEQYF. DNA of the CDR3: TGTGCCAGCAGCCATGACAGGGCCTACGAGCAGTACTTC.

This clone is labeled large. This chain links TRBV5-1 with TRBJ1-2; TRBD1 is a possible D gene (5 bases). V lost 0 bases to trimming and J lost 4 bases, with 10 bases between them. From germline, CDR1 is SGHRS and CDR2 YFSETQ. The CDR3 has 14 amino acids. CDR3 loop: CASSLEVGGYGYTF. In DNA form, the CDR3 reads TGCGCCAGCAGCTTGGAGGTGGGGGGCTATGGCTACACCTTC. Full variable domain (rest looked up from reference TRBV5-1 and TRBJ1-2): KAGVTQTPRYLIKTRGQQVTLSCSPISGHRSVSWYQQTPGQGLQFLFEYFSETQRNKGNFPGRFSGRQFSNSRSEMNVSTLELGDSALYLCASSLEVGGYGYTFGSGTRLTVV.

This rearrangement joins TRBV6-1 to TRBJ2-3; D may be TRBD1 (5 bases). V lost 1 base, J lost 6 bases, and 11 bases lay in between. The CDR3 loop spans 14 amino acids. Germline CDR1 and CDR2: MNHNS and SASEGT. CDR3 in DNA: TGTGCCAGCAGTGAAGTTTCAGGGTCGGATACGCAGTATTTT. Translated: CASSEVSGSDTQYF.

The CDR3 bases are TGCGCCAGCAAAATAACTAGCTCCTACGAGCAGTACTTC. It yields the protein CASKITSSYEQYF. The V gene is TRBV10-2, the J gene TRBJ2-7, with D maybe TRBD2 (5 bases). V was trimmed by 7 bases and J by 0 bases, leaving 10 bases between them. The germline CDR1 and CDR2 sequences are WSHSY and SAAADI. This CDR3 comprises 13 residues.

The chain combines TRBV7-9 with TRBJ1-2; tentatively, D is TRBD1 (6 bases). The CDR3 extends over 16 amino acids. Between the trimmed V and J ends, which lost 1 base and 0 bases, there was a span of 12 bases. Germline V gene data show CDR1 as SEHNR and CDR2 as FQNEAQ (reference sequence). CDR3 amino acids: CASSLGISGANYGYTF. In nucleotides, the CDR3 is TGTGCCAGCAGCTTAGGTATCTCAGGGGCTAACTATGGCTACACCTTC.

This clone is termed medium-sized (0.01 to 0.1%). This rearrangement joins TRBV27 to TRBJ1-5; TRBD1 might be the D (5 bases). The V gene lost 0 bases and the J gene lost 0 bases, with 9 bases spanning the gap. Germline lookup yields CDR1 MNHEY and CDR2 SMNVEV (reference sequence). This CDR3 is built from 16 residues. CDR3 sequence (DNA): TGTGCCAGCAGTTTATCCGCAGGGTATAGCAATCAGCCCCAGCATTTT. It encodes CASSLSAGYSNQPQHF.

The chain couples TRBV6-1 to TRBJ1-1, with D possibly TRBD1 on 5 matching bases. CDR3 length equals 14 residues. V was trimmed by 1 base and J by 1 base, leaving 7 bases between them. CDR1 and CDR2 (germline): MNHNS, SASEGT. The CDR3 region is CASSEGGANTEAFF. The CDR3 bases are TGTGCCAGCAGTGAAGGAGGGGCGAACACTGAAGCTTTCTTT.

This CDR3 reads CASSLAGGPNEQYF. The CDR3 DNA reads TGTGCCAGCAGCTTGGCGGGGGGGCCCAACGAGCAGTACTTC. The rearrangement links TRBV7-6 to TRBJ2-7; 9 nucleotides agree with TRBD2. Germline loops: CDR1 SGHVS, CDR2 FNYEAQ. V gave up 3 bases and J gave up 5 bases; unmatched junction bases: 5. The CDR3 loop spans 14 amino acids.

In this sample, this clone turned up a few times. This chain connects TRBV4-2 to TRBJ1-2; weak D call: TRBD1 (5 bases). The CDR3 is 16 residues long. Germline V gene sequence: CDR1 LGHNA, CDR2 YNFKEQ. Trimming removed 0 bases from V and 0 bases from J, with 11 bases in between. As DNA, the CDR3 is TGTGCCAGCAGCCAAGATAGGCAGGGAACTAACTATGGCTACACCTTC. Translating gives CASSQDRQGTNYGYTF.

CDR3 sequence (DNA): TGCGCCAGCACGGGACAGATCCTCTCCTACGAGCAGTACTTC. Its translation is CASTGQILSYEQYF. The chain combines TRBV10-1 with TRBJ2-7, with 7 bases that match TRBD1. V shed 7 bases, J shed 0 bases, and the junction held 6 bases outside the gene matches. This CDR3 has 14 residues. The germline gives CDR1 WNHNN, CDR2 SYGVQD (reference sequence).

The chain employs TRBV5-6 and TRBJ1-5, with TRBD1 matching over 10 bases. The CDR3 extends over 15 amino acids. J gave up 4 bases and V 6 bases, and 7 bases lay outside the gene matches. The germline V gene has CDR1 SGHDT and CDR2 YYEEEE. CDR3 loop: CASTFGTGANQPQHF. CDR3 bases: TGTGCCAGCACCTTCGGGACAGGGGCGAATCAGCCCCAGCATTTT.

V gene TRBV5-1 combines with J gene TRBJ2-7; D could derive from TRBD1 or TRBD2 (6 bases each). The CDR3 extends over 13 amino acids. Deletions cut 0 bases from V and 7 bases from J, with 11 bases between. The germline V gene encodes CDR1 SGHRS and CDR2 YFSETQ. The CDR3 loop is CASSLDTGREQYF. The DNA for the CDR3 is TGCGCCAGCAGCTTGGATACAGGGAGGGAGCAGTACTTC.